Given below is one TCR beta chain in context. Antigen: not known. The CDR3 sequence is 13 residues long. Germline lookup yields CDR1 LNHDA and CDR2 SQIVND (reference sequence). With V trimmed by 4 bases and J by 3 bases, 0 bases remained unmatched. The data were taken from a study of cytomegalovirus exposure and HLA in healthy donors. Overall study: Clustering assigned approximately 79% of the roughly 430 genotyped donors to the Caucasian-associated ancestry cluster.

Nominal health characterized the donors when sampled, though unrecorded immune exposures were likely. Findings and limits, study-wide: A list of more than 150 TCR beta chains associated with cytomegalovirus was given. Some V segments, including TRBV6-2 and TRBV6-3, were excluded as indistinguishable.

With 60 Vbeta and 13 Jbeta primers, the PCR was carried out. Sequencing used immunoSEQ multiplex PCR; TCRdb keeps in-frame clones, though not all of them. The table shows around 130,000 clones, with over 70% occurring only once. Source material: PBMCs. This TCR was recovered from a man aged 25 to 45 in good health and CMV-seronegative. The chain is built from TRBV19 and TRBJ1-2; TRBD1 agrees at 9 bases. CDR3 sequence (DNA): TGTGCCAGTAGTAGGACAGGGGACTATGGCTACACCTTC. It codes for CASSRTGDYGYTF.